The rows below give T cell receptor beta chains drawn from one sample of a study of human T cells and chemical hapten exposure. MiXCR was run by TCRdb on the RACE reads, yielding one entry per CDR3 protein. The sample has 300,000 to 450,000 distinct CDR3 sequences, roughly 5.3% seen once. The source was whole blood, collected in connection with sensitization to the hapten diphenylcyclopropenone (DPC). The receptors originated from a woman aged 50 to 60 with alopecia areata. Some clones in this sample may be carry-over from other donors' samples. Both conserved end residues are part of each CDR3. Fields, in order: clone size, J gene, V gene, D gene, CDR3 DNA, CDR3 protein. A D gene is named only where the DNA matches it firmly. Clone size is shown for a subset of rows, as once, few, many or a class of expanded clone.

>few|TRBJ1-1|TRBV7-8|TRBD1
TGTGCCAGCAGCTCGACAGGGGCCTGGGACACTGAAGCTTTCTTT
CASSSTGAWDTEAFF
>many|TRBJ2-4|TRBV7-8|.
TGTGCCAGCAGCTTATATGGGGAGGAGAGGAACATTCAGTACTTC
CASSLYGEERNIQYF
>.|TRBJ1-6|TRBV5-1|TRBD1
TGCGCCAGCACTGCCGGGACAGCTAATTCACCCCTCCACTTT
CASTAGTANSPLHF
>many|TRBJ1-4|TRBV12-3/TRBV12-4|.
TGTGCCAGCAGTAACAGGGTAGATAGTGAAAAACTGTTTTTT
CASSNRVDSEKLFF
>many|TRBJ2-3|TRBV6-6|TRBD2
TGTGCCAGCAGTTACACCCCAGGGACTAGCGGGAGGGTGGATACGCAGTATTTT
CASSYTPGTSGRVDTQYF
>few|TRBJ2-1|TRBV19|TRBD2
TGTGCCAGTAGTATGCCCGGGAGGACCAATGAGCAGTTCTTC
CASSMPGRTNEQFF
>many|TRBJ2-1|TRBV3-1|TRBD2
TGTGCCAGCAGCCAACTAGCGGGGGGGCCGAATGAGCAGTTCTTC
CASSQLAGGPNEQFF
>many|TRBJ2-3|TRBV7-6|TRBD2
TGTGCCAGCTTAAGACTAGCGGGTTCCACAGATACGCAGTATTTT
CASLRLAGSTDTQYF
>.|TRBJ2-3|TRBV20-1|TRBD1
TGCAGTGCTAGAGGACAGGGGAGGACAGATACGCAGTATTTT
CSARGQGRTDTQYF
>.|TRBJ1-1|TRBV5-6|TRBD1
TGTGCCAGCAGCTGGACAGGGGCCGCCTTGGGCACTGAAGCTTTCTTT
CASSWTGAALGTEAFF
>few|TRBJ2-2|TRBV2|TRBD1
TGTGCCAGCAGTGAGGGGACAGGGAACACCGGGGAGCTGTTTTTT
CASSEGTGNTGELFF
>many|TRBJ1-1|TRBV3-1|TRBD1
TGTGCCAGCAGCCCCGCGGGACAGGGGACGAACACTGAAGCTTTCTTT
CASSPAGQGTNTEAFF
>many|TRBJ1-1|TRBV12-3/TRBV12-4|.
TGTGCCTCCAAAAGTGGGGAGAACACTGAAGCTTTCTTT
CASKSGENTEAFF
>few|TRBJ1-4|TRBV11-2|.
TGTGCCAGCAGCTTAGATGGGGGACCGATTAATGAAAAACTGTTTTTT
CASSLDGGPINEKLFF
>.|TRBJ2-6|TRBV6-1|TRBD1
TGTGCCAGCAGTGAACGACAGGGGACCAACGTCCTGACTTTC
CASSERQGTNVLTF
>.|TRBJ2-1|TRBV3-1|.
TGTGCCAGCAGCCAAGATAGGGCGAATGAGCAGTTCTTC
CASSQDRANEQFF
>.|TRBJ1-5|TRBV29-1|.
TGCAGCGTTGAAGGGCATGGGCCCAATCAGCCCCAGCATTTT
CSVEGHGPNQPQHF
>many|TRBJ2-3|TRBV7-8|TRBD1
TGTGCCAGCAGCTCAGAGGGGACAGGGGCAGATACGCAGTATTTT
CASSSEGTGADTQYF
>many|TRBJ2-7|TRBV29-1|.
TGCAGCGTTTCGGATTCCTACGAGCAGTACTTC
CSVSDSYEQYF
>.|TRBJ1-4|TRBV6-6|.
TGTGCCAGCAGTTACAGGGCTCAGGAAAAACTGTTTTTT
CASSYRAQEKLFF
>.|TRBJ1-1|TRBV4-3|.
TGCGCCAGCAGCCATAGCAGCACGGACGCTGAAGCTTTCTTT
CASSHSSTDAEAFF
>.|TRBJ1-4|TRBV5-5|TRBD1
TGTGCCAGCAGCCCGAGGCCCCAGACAGGGCCTAATGAAAAACTGTTTTTT
CASSPRPQTGPNEKLFF
>many|TRBJ1-5|TRBV20-1|.
TGCAGTGCTAGTGGCAGCTACAATCAGCCCCAGCATTTT
CSASGSYNQPQHF
>.|TRBJ1-5|TRBV6-2/TRBV6-3|.
TGTGCCAGCAGTTACCGGGCTTCGGGCAATCAGCCCCAGCATTTT
CASSYRASGNQPQHF
>many|TRBJ2-5|TRBV5-1|.
TGCGCCAGCAGCTTTATAGCAGCTCAAGAGACCCAGTACTTC
CASSFIAAQETQYF
>many|TRBJ2-1|TRBV6-6|.
TGTGCGAGTCGGGCCACCTACAATGAGCAGTTCTTC
CASRATYNEQFF
>many|TRBJ1-1|TRBV7-2|TRBD1
TGTGCCAGCAGCGTCAGACAGGGCACTGAAGCTTTCTTT
CASSVRQGTEAFF
>many|TRBJ1-5|TRBV20-1|.
TGCAGTGCTAGAGCCAGGGAGGAGCCGCTCAATCAGCCCCAGCATTTT
CSARAREEPLNQPQHF
>.|TRBJ2-7|TRBV3-1|.
TGTGCCAGCAGCCAAGAGGCTAGCTTCAGGCAGTACTTC
CASSQEASFRQYF
>.|TRBJ2-3|TRBV9|.
TGTGCCAGCAGCGTAGGAGACCTTGAGAGCCTCGGCGATACGCAGTATTTT
CASSVGDLESLGDTQYF
>few|TRBJ2-2|TRBV3-1|TRBD2
TGTGCCAGCAGCCGGACTAGCGGGGGGGCCAACACCGGGGAGCTGTTTTTT
CASSRTSGGANTGELFF
>many|TRBJ1-4|TRBV15|.
TGTGCCACCAGCGGCTCATCGGAAAAACTGTTTTTT
CATSGSSEKLFF
>few|TRBJ2-1|TRBV9|.
TGTGCCAGCAGCGTAGCTGGGACACTATACAATGAGCAGTTCTTC
CASSVAGTLYNEQFF
>many|TRBJ1-5|TRBV12-3/TRBV12-4|TRBD1
TGTGCCAGCAGTACCGACAGGGGGCATCAGCCCCAGCATTTT
CASSTDRGHQPQHF
>.|TRBJ1-6|TRBV6-2/TRBV6-3|TRBD1
TGTGCCAGCAGTTACCGGCGGCAGGGGGATTCACCCCTCCACTTT
CASSYRRQGDSPLHF
>.|TRBJ1-1|TRBV29-1|.
TGCAGCGCTGGAGGGCTCATGAACACTGAAGCTTTCTTT
CSAGGLMNTEAFF
>.|TRBJ2-2|TRBV3-1|.
TGTGCCAGCAGCCAAGGGGCTGTGCTGTTTTTT
CASSQGAVLFF
>.|TRBJ1-6|TRBV27|TRBD1
TGTGCCAGCAGTTTTGGACAGGGGGATTCACCCCTCCACTTT
CASSFGQGDSPLHF
>few|TRBJ1-1|TRBV19|TRBD1
TGTGCCAGTAGTATTGGGACAGGCGGGGACACTGAAGCTTTCTTT
CASSIGTGGDTEAFF
>many|TRBJ2-1|TRBV7-9|TRBD2
TGTGCCAGCAGCTTAGTTTTTCCGGGACTAGCGGGAGGCAGGTACAATGAGCAGTTCTTC
CASSLVFPGLAGGRYNEQFF
>many|TRBJ2-3|TRBV18|.
TGTGCCAGCTCACCCCCTTGGGGGGTTGAGGGCACAGATACGCAGTATTTT
CASSPPWGVEGTDTQYF
>.|TRBJ1-6|TRBV3-1|.
TGTGCCAGCAGCCAAGATCTGCCAGTAAATTCACCCCTCCACTTT
CASSQDLPVNSPLHF
>few|TRBJ2-6|TRBV29-1|.
TGCAGCGTTGTCGTTGTTGGGGCCAACGTCCTGACTTTC
CSVVVVGANVLTF
>.|TRBJ2-3|TRBV6-5|.
TGTGTCAGCAGTTATATAGGAAGAGGAGATACGCAGTATTTT
CVSSYIGRGDTQYF
>.|TRBJ1-1|TRBV3-1|.
TGTGACAGCAGCCAGTTATCGAACACTGAAGCTTTCTTT
CDSSQLSNTEAFF
>many|TRBJ2-3|TRBV9|.
TGTGCCAGCAGCGTCGGGTCTCCAGATACGCAGTATTTT
CASSVGSPDTQYF
>many|TRBJ1-2|TRBV12-3/TRBV12-4|.
TGTGCCAGCAGTCCAACAGGGAGGGAATACTATGGCTACACCTTC
CASSPTGREYYGYTF
>many|TRBJ1-3|TRBV12-3/TRBV12-4|.
TGTGCCAGCAGTCAAGGGGTGGGAAACACCATATATTTT
CASSQGVGNTIYF
>many|TRBJ2-3|TRBV29-1|TRBD2
TGCAGCGTGGGACTAGCGGGGTACACAGATACGCAGTATTTT
CSVGLAGYTDTQYF
>many|TRBJ2-7|TRBV20-1|.
TGCAGTGCTAGTTTTGCTTACGAGCAGTACTTC
CSASFAYEQYF
>many|TRBJ2-1|TRBV3-1|.
TGTGCCAGCAGCCGCGGAGCGGACAATGAGCAGTTCTTC
CASSRGADNEQFF